These 3 T cell receptor beta chains were sequenced from one sample in a study of radiotherapy plus CTLA-4 blockade in lung cancer. Measured with immunoSEQ multiplex PCR; TCRdb has only the in-frame clones, and not every one. The data contain about 120,000 clones, just under 90% of them singletons. This specimen consisted of peripheral blood, obtained from a patient treated with radiotherapy plus ipilimumab. The receptors stem from a human donor with non-small cell lung cancer that progressed on radiotherapy plus ipilimumab.

V gene TRBV29-1 combines with J gene TRBJ1-5; a possible D gene is TRBD1 (5 bases). Looked up from germline, CDR1 is SQVTM and CDR2 is ANQGSEA. The CDR3 runs to 13 residues. The ends were cut back, 5 bases at V and 0 bases at J, with 8 bases in the middle. CDR3 coding DNA: TGCAGCGTTCAGGGTAATAGCAATCAGCCCCAGCATTTT. As protein: CSVQGNSNQPQHF.

The gene calls are TRBV9 and TRBJ1-2; TRBD1 might be the D (5 bases). V was trimmed by 0 bases and J by 8 bases, leaving 23 bases between them. The CDR3 consists of 17 residues. Germline CDR1 is SGDLS and CDR2 is YYNGEE. CDR3 DNA: TGTGCCAGCAGCGTAGATCGCAGTACAGGTGCCCAAGGAGGCTACACCTTC. It codes for CASSVDRSTGAQGGYTF. Full variable domain (missing parts from reference TRBV9 and TRBJ1-2): DSGVTQTPKHLITATGQRVTLRCSPRSGDLSVYWYQQSLDQGLQFLIQYYNGEERAKGNILERFSAQQFPDLHSELNLSSLELGDSALYFCASSVDRSTGAQGGYTFGSGTRLTVV.

The gene calls are TRBV25-1 and TRBJ1-4; unclear D gene. Germline V CDR1 and CDR2: MGHDK, SYGVNS. V lost 9 bases to trimming and J lost 3 bases, with 14 bases between them. This CDR3 has 14 residues. The CDR3 is CASQPPTANEKLFF. CDR3 DNA sequence: TGTGCCAGTCAGCCCCCCACAGCTAATGAAAAACTGTTTTTT.